The clone carrying this T cell receptor (beta chain) was seen only once. PCR employed 60 Vbeta and 13 Jbeta primers. The method was immunoSEQ multiplex PCR; TCRdb's version includes in-frame clones alone and lacks a portion of them. The sample shows fewer than 95,000 clones, less than 80% of them seen only once. The data were taken from a study of cytomegalovirus exposure and HLA in healthy donors. Study-wide background: About 80 million unique TCR sequences came from HLA-typed donors in an early release.

The V gene lost 4 bases and the J gene lost 8 bases, with 20 bases spanning the gap. Germline V gene lookup returns CDR1 GTSNPN and CDR2 SVGIG (reference sequence). CDR3 length: 15 residues. Sequenced material: PBMCs. This rearrangement joins TRBV30 to TRBJ1-4; D remains unclear. The sequence derives from a woman between 50 and 59 years old in good health and CMV-seropositive. This CDR3 is CAWTTTPGLGEKLFF. Here the CDR3 DNA reads TGTGCCTGGACCACAACACCGGGATTAGGGGAAAAACTGTTTTTT.